This T cell receptor beta chain was sequenced during a study of technical replicates of blood from several donors. Trimming cost V 5 bases and J 7 bases; bases outside gene matches: 13. Germline lookup yields CDR1 SEHNR and CDR2 FQNEAQ (reference sequence). There are 16 residues in the CDR3. The method was immunoSEQ multiplex PCR; TCRdb's version includes in-frame clones alone and lacks a portion of them. The sample has nearly 95,000 clones, 96% seen once; the top ten hold around 0.37%. What was sequenced was T cells isolated from PBMCs. J is TRBJ1-4 and V is TRBV7-9; 7 positions match TRBD1. This clonotype originated in a human donor in good health. The CDR3 bases are TGTGCCAGCAGCCCTTACCCCGACAGGGCCCTTGAAAAACTGTTTTTT. Encoded protein: CASSPYPDRALEKLFF.